In this sample, the clone carrying this TCR beta chain turned up a few times. Its specificity is unknown. Extraction of total RNA produced a minimum of 5 micrograms from each sample. The data stem from a study of blood T cells in healthy people across ages. Overall study results and limits: Unknown donor CMV status possibly confounded expanded clonotype changes.

Through a sample-barcoded 5' primer and a J-beta primer mix, a second PCR was run for roughly 6 to 11 cycles. TCRdb called the 5' RACE reads again in MiXCR, with one record for every CDR3 protein. Of 700,000 to 850,000 distinct CDR3 sequences listed, 53% are singletons. V was cut by 8 bases and J by 14 bases, with 25 bases left in between. The CDR3 runs to 14 residues. Germline-derived CDR1 and CDR2 are MNHNS and SASEGT. The sequenced sample consisted of blood. The chain has TRBV6-1 and TRBJ2-1, with a weak D call TRBD1 (6 bases). The origin of this receptor is an elderly man in good health. CDR3 region: CASVASRQATKKFF. In DNA, the CDR3 is TGTGCCAGCGTAGCTTCCCGACAGGCCACAAAGAAGTTCTTC.